The present T cell receptor beta chain was sequenced within a study of blood T cell repertoires in COVID-19. The wider study: T cells, B-cell-depleted T cells, or PBMCs supplied cDNA or gDNA.

This CDR3 contains 15 residues. The V gene's germline CDR1 is SQVTM and CDR2 ANQGSEA. Trimming cost V 1 base and J 6 bases, with 16 bases left between them. Under the authors' procedure: Quantification of nucleated cells was approximated via reference gene primer amplification. Method: immunoSEQ multiplex PCR; TCRdb's copy keeps in-frame clones and lacks some. The V and J calls and the clone size are those of that table, but D and trimming were determined from the DNA. Here the sample spans about 160,000 clones, 70% to 90% being singletons. The receptor's source is a man between 40 and 49 years old with acute or convalescent COVID-19. Sequencing was done on a sample of peripheral blood. The genes are TRBV29-1 and TRBJ1-5; no clear D. The CDR3: CSVEVGAAGGQPQHF. CDR3 coding DNA: TGCAGCGTTGAAGTGGGAGCGGCCGGAGGTCAGCCCCAGCATTTT.